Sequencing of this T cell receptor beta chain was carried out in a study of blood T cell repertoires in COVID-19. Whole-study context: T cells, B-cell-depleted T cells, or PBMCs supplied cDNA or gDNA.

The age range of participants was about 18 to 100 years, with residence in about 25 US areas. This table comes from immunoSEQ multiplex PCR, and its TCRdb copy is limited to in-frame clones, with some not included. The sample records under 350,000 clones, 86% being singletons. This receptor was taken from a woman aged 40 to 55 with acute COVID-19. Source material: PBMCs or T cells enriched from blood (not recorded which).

The CDR3, as DNA: TGTGCCAGGCCGCGATCCAAACAGGGGGCGGTAGATACGCAGTATTTT. Translated, it gives CARPRSKQGAVDTQYF. The chain links TRBV19 to TRBJ2-3; 9 bases align to TRBD1. Unmatched junction bases numbered 15, after V lost 9 bases and J lost 5 bases. Germline CDR1 is LNHDA and CDR2 is SQIVND (reference sequence). CDR3 size: 16 residues.